This T cell receptor (beta chain) was retrieved from a study of blood T cell repertoires in COVID-19 (dated by TCRdb to the early 2020s). About the study as a whole: Samples from collaborators originated in the United States, Italy and Spain and spanned both the acute and convalescent phases of COVID-19. The material from the prospective study consisted of cDNA or gDNA derived from T cells, B-cell-depleted T cells, or PBMCs. The dataset comprised deeply sampled blood TCRbeta repertoires from subjects exposed to, actively infected with, or recovered from COVID-19. A freely available public database, intended as a resource for researchers studying the immune response to SARS-CoV-2, is where the repertoires were released. The samples were drawn from two sources: the first 160 participants of the ongoing ImmuneRACE study, and approximately 1,300 subjects contributed by 6 global collaborators. Sample metadata almost always included a de-identified subject ID, COVID-19 status, age in years and sex. Where available, HLA class I and class II types were taken from metadata supplied by the sample provider and were not determined by assay-based typing.

A word on this clone: Its target antigen remains unknown. Qualities for individual bases were not recorded, and no much larger clone is one base off.

Participants in the prospective study were aged roughly 18 to 90 years, lived in some 24 United States geographic areas, and enrolled through a virtual design. To assign participants to cohorts, the prospective study relied on clinical history that participants themselves reported in a screening survey and a study questionnaire. ImmuneRACE Cohort 3 recovered participants were defined by two consecutive negative NP/OP PCR tests, healthcare professional clearance, or symptom resolution. In the prospective study, mobile phlebotomists collected whole blood, serum and a nasopharyngeal or oropharyngeal swab from each participant. Participants in the prospective study had the option to provide additional blood draws and questionnaires over a roughly 2-month period. Before DNA extraction, prospective study blood samples were shipped either frozen or at room temperature. The CDR1 and CDR2 encoded by the germline V gene are MGHRA and YSYEKL. V loses 0 bases at its end and J loses 15 bases; junction bases beyond the gene matches: 15. Its CDR3 holds 16 amino acids, cysteine through phenylalanine. Only the CDR3 portion is preserved as DNA: 48 bases, with reading frame beginning at the first base.

The full study reports these points: The quantity of clinical and demographic metadata differed by source and by participant and was supplied without curation.

TCRbeta CDR3 regions were amplified from genomic DNA by means of the immunoSEQ Assay, a bias-controlled multiplex PCR. As for how the authors treated the data: The number of nucleated cells in each sample was estimated from the amplification of reference gene primers within the assay. To quantify the absolute abundance of each unique TCRbeta CDR3 rearrangement, sequence reads were collapsed and filtered. Productive Simpson clonality was computed per sample as the square root of Simpson's diversity index over productive rearrangements. TCRdb holds this immuneACCESS table with in-frame rearrangements only. Some clones are missing; in checked studies, unresolved V genes explain under half, and the rest has no known cause. V and J calls and clone size are as listed in that table; D and trimming were resolved from the DNA. This sample holds roughly 270,000 clones; approximately 81% were observed only once. About 2.5% of the sample is in the top ten clones.

This receptor was taken from a woman aged 45-59 years who had recovered from COVID-19. Recombination connected TRBV4-1 to TRBJ2-1, with 9 middle bases fitting TRBD2. Material: PBMCs or T cells enriched from blood (not recorded which). The encoded CDR3 is CASSQERSSGNLRRFF. The sequenced DNA is TGCGCCAGCAGCCAAGAACGGTCTAGCGGGAACCTCCGTCGGTTCTTC.